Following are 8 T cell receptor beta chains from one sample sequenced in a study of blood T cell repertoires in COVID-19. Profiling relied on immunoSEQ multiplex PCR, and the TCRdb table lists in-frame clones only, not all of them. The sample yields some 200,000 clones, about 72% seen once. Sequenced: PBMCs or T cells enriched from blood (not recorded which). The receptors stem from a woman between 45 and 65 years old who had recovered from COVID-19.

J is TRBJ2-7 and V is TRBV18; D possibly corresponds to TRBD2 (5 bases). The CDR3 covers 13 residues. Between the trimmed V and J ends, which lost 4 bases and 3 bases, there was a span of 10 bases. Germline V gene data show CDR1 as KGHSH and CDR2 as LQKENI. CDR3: CASSQTNDYEQYF. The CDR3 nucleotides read TGTGCCAGCTCACAGACTAACGACTACGAGCAGTACTTC.

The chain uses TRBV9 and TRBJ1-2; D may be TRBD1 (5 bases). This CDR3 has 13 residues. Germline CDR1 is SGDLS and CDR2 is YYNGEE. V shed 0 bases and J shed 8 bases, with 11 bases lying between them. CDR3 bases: TGTGCCAGCAGCGTAGTGGAAGGGGTCGGCTACACCTTC. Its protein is CASSVVEGVGYTF.

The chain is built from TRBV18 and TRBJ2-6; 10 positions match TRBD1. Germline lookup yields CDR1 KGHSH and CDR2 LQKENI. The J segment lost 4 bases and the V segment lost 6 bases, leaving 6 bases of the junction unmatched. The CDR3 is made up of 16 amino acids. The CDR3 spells CASSQGQGRGANVLTF. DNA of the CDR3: TGTGCCAGCTCCCAGGGACAGGGGCGCGGGGCCAACGTCCTGACTTTC.

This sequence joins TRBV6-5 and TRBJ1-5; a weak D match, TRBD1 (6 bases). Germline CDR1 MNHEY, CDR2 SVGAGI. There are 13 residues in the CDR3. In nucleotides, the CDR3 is TGTGCTACAGGGATGGATAGCAATCAGCCCCAGCATTTT. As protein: CATGMDSNQPQHF.

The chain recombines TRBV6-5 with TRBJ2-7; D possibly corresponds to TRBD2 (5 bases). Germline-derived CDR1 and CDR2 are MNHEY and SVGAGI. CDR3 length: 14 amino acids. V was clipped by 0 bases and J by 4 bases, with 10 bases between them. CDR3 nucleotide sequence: TGTGCCAGCAGTTACTCGAGGGAATGGTACGAGCAGTACTTC. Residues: CASSYSREWYEQYF.

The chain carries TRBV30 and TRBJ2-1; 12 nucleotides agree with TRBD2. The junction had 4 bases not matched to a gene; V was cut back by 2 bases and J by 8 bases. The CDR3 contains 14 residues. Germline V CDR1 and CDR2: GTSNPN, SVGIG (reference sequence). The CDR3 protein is CAWSTLAGGYEQFF. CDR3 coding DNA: TGTGCCTGGAGTACACTAGCGGGAGGTTATGAGCAGTTCTTC.

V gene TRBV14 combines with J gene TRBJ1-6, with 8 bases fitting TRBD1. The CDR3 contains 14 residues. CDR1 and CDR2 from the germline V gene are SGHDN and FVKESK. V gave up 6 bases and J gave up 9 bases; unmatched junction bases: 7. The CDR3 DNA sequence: TGTGCCAGCAGAGACAGGGGAGGGAGTTCACCCCTCCACTTT. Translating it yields CASRDRGGSSPLHF.

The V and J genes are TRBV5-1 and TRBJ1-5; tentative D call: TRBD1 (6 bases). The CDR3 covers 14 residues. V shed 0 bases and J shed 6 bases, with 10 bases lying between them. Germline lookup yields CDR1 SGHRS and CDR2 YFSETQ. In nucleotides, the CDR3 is TGCGCCAGCAGCTTGGCAGGGGCCAGTCAGCCCCAGCATTTT. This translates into CASSLAGASQPQHF.